The 17 T cell receptor beta chains given below trace back to one sample, sequenced in a study of T-cell memory formation after mild COVID-19. In TCRdb, the 5' RACE reads were re-called with MiXCR into one record per CDR3 protein. The sample lists about half a million distinct CDR3 sequences; about 20% were seen once. The sample was PBMCs or a T cell subset sorted from them (not recorded which). The source is an adult woman who had mild COVID-19 (a few samples of this study predate the infection). Cell type and time point are not known.

The sample holds many counts of this clonotype. This chain links TRBV7-9 with TRBJ2-3, with 10 bases lining up with TRBD2. This CDR3 is 16 amino acids long. V trimming: 5 bases; J trimming: 7 bases; junction bases outside the gene matches: 12. The germline gives CDR1 SEHNR, CDR2 FQNEAQ (reference sequence). The CDR3 is CASSPRERGGPNTQYF. In DNA form, the CDR3 reads TGTGCCAGCAGCCCCCGTGAGCGGGGGGGACCGAATACGCAGTATTTT. Full variable domain (missing parts from reference TRBV7-9 and TRBJ2-3): DTGVSQNPRHKITKRGQNVTFRCDPISEHNRLYWYRQTLGQGPEFLTYFQNEAQLEKSRLLSDRFSAERPKGSFSTLEIQRTEQGDSAMYLCASSPRERGGPNTQYFGPGTRLTVL.

This clonotype was observed a few times. V gene TRBV3-1 combines with J gene TRBJ1-5; D uncertain. Germline CDR1 reads LGHDT; CDR2 reads YNNKEL (reference sequence). The CDR3 spans 14 residues. Trimming left V 3 bases short and J 0 bases short, with 6 bases between. This CDR3 is CASSQTYSNQPQHF. The CDR3 DNA sequence: TGTGCCAGCAGCCAGACCTATAGCAATCAGCCCCAGCATTTT. Full variable domain (rest looked up from reference TRBV3-1 and TRBJ1-5): DTAVSQTPKYLVTQMGNDKSIKCEQNLGHDTMYWYKQDSKKFLKIMFSYNNKELIINETVPNRFSPKSPDKAHLNLHINSLELGDSAVYFCASSQTYSNQPQHFGDGTRLSIL.

This clonotype was found many times. The V call is TRBV5-1, the J call TRBJ2-1; D is perhaps TRBD1 (6 bases). The CDR3 has 15 amino acids. Germline V lookup: CDR1 SGHRS, CDR2 YFSETQ. Trimming stripped 1 base from V and 0 bases from J, with 8 bases between. The CDR3 sequence is CASSLTGSSYNEQFF. The CDR3 DNA sequence: TGCGCCAGCAGCTTGACAGGGAGCTCCTACAATGAGCAGTTCTTC.

The chain links TRBV5-1 to TRBJ2-2; 7 positions agree with TRBD1. Germline V gives CDR1 SGHRS, CDR2 YFSETQ. The CDR3 consists of 17 residues. V was clipped by 0 bases and J by 5 bases; unmatched bases: 10. CDR3 bases: TGCGCCAGCAGCTTGGGACTCACAGGGGAATTAACCGGGGAGCTGTTTTTT. Its protein product is CASSLGLTGELTGELFF.

This clonotype came up a few times. The chain recombines TRBV9 with TRBJ2-1; D not resolved. The ends were cut back, 0 bases at V and 4 bases at J, with 11 bases in the middle. The CDR3 length is 15 residues. Germline CDR1 is SGDLS and CDR2 is YYNGEE. The CDR3 region has the DNA TGTGCCAGCAGCGTAGCGGTAGCTCTTTACAATGAGCAGTTCTTC. Encoded protein: CASSVAVALYNEQFF.

A few counts support this clonotype. The CDR3 sequence: CSASGRLAGAGQGSTDTQYF. DNA of the CDR3: TGCAGTGCTAGTGGCCGGCTAGCGGGTGCGGGACAGGGTAGCACAGATACGCAGTATTTT. The chain carries TRBV20-1 and TRBJ2-3, with D perhaps TRBD1 (9 bases). Between the trimmed V and J ends, which lost 3 bases and 0 bases, there was a span of 28 bases. Germline CDR1 is DFQATT and CDR2 is SNEGSKA (reference sequence). The CDR3 has 20 residues.

This chain connects TRBV11-3 to TRBJ2-3; D call uncertain. V lost 0 bases and J lost 6, with 10 bases in between. Germline values: CDR1 SGHNT, CDR2 YENEEA. The CDR3 covers 14 residues. Written as DNA, the CDR3 is TGTGCCAGCAGCTTAGAGGCGCTCGTCGATACGCAGTATTTT. It yields the protein CASSLEALVDTQYF.

This clonotype was found many times. J is TRBJ2-5 and V is TRBV29-1, with D maybe TRBD1 (6 bases). The length of the CDR3 is 12 residues. Germline V gives CDR1 SQVTM, CDR2 ANQGSEA. V shed 7 bases and J shed 6 bases, with 15 bases lying between them. CDR3 region: CSALYREKTQYF. Written as DNA, the CDR3 is TGCAGCGCCCTTTACAGGGAAAAGACCCAGTACTTC.

This clonotype was observed at least ten times. The V and J genes are TRBV5-1 and TRBJ2-5; 10 nucleotides agree with TRBD2. The germline CDR1 and CDR2 sequences are SGHRS and YFSETQ. The J segment lost 0 bases and the V segment lost 0 bases, leaving 11 bases of the junction unmatched. The CDR3 spans 19 residues. This CDR3 reads CASSLEPPASGRDQETQYF. The CDR3 bases are TGCGCCAGCAGCTTGGAGCCTCCGGCTAGCGGGAGAGACCAAGAGACCCAGTACTTC.

This clonotype showed up just a few times. V and J are TRBV6-1 and TRBJ1-3; D is ambiguous. V was clipped by 5 bases and J by 5 bases, with 7 bases between them. Germline V gene data show CDR1 as MNHNS and CDR2 as SASEGT. The CDR3 is made up of 12 amino acids. For the CDR3, the DNA is TGTGCCAGCAGTAATCATCGAAACACCATATATTTT. Translating it yields CASSNHRNTIYF.

This chain uses TRBV21-1 with TRBJ2-5; TRBD1, the table's D call, was not compared with the DNA. TRBV21-1 is designated a pseudogene. This CDR3 has 12 residues. The CDR3 region has the DNA TGTGCCAGCAGCAGGCGGAGGGGGGGCCAGTACTTC. Translating it yields CASSRRRGGQYF.

The chain recombines TRBV6-6 with TRBJ1-1; TRBD1 might be the D (6 bases). This CDR3 is 14 amino acids long. Per germline, CDR1 MNHNY and CDR2 SVGAGI (reference sequence). Trimming removed 5 bases from V and 1 base from J, with 11 bases in between. The CDR3 sequence: CASSPWGPNTEAFF. The DNA for the CDR3 is TGTGCCAGCAGTCCCTGGGGGCCGAACACTGAAGCTTTCTTT.

The chain links TRBV4-2 to TRBJ1-4; D not resolved. Trimming removed 4 bases from V and 3 bases from J, with 12 bases in between. CDR3 length equals 15 residues. The germline gives CDR1 LGHNA, CDR2 YNFKEQ. CDR3 sequence (DNA): TGTGCCAGCAGCCTATCGACCTCACCTAATGAAAAACTGTTTTTT. This sequence encodes CASSLSTSPNEKLFF.

Ten or more counts support this clonotype. The chain is built from TRBV7-9 and TRBJ1-1; D gene ambiguous. The ends were cut back, 10 bases at V and 1 base at J, with 22 bases in the middle. The CDR3 length is 16 residues. Germline V lookup: CDR1 SEHNR, CDR2 FQNEAQ (reference sequence). CDR3 sequence: CATMTPVGEKNTEAFF. The DNA of the CDR3 is TGTGCCACCATGACCCCCGTGGGAGAGAAGAACACTGAAGCTTTCTTT. The variable domain in full, completed from reference TRBV7-9 and TRBJ1-1, reads DTGVSQNPRHKITKRGQNVTFRCDPISEHNRLYWYRQTLGQGPEFLTYFQNEAQLEKSRLLSDRFSAERPKGSFSTLEIQRTEQGDSAMYLCATMTPVGEKNTEAFFGQGTRLTVV.

This clonotype showed up just a few times. The V and J genes are TRBV7-2 and TRBJ2-7; possibly TRBD1 for D (6 bases). CDR1 and CDR2 from the germline V gene are SGHTA and FQGNSA. V was shortened by 10 bases and J by 4 bases, with 11 bases between the two germline ends. This CDR3 contains 11 residues. In DNA, the CDR3 is TGTGCCACCTTAGGGGGTTACGAGCAGTACTTC. The encoded protein is CATLGGYEQYF.

This clonotype has only a few counts. In DNA, the CDR3 is TGCGCCAGCAGCCAAGGATTGTCGAACAGGGGAGGGGAGACCCAGTACTTC. This sequence encodes CASSQGLSNRGGETQYF. V is TRBV4-1 and J is TRBJ2-5; D tentatively reads TRBD1 or TRBD2 (7 bases each). In germline, CDR1 is MGHRA, CDR2 YSYEKL. Trimming took off 1 base at V and 5 bases at J, with 20 bases between the two ends. CDR3 length equals 17 residues.

The V gene is TRBV12-3 or TRBV12-4, the J gene TRBJ1-2; the match to TRBD1 covers 9 bases. Trimming at V came to 6 bases and at J to 4 bases, leaving 9 bases not matched to a gene. This CDR3 is built from 15 residues. The CDR3 here is CASRTAGTGIYGYTF. Here the CDR3 DNA reads TGTGCCAGCAGGACTGCCGGGACAGGGATCTATGGCTACACCTTC.